The 15 T cell receptor beta chains below were found in one sample sequenced in a study of blood T cells in healthy people across ages. A sample-barcoded 5' primer and a J-beta primer mix were used in a second PCR of roughly 7 to 11 cycles. One entry per CDR3 protein, called by TCRdb with MiXCR from the 5' RACE reads. Found here are about 1.1 million distinct CDR3 sequences, more than 30% of them singletons; the top ten hold less than 15%. Sequencing was carried out using blood. The receptors stem from a man between 18 and 29 years old in good health.

This clonotype came up a few times. The gene calls are TRBV20-1 and TRBJ1-2, with 7 positions matching TRBD1. Trimming cost V 4 bases and J 0 bases; bases outside gene matches: 8. The CDR3 length is 15 residues. Germline values: CDR1 DFQATT, CDR2 SNEGSKA (reference sequence). In DNA, the CDR3 is TGCAGTGCTAACACGGGACAGTCGACTAACTATGGCTACACCTTC. Translating gives CSANTGQSTNYGYTF.

The chain combines TRBV10-3 with TRBJ2-5; D not resolved. This CDR3 region has 15 residues. The ends were cut back, 6 bases at V and 11 bases at J, with 25 bases in the middle. CDR1 ENHRY and CDR2 SYGVKD come from the germline V gene. This CDR3 reads CAISHPSQAYNEQYF. The CDR3 bases are TGTGCCATCAGCCACCCGTCGCAGGCCTACAATGAGCAGTACTTC.

The rearrangement uses TRBV2 and TRBJ1-2, with D tentatively TRBD1 (6 bases). This CDR3 spans 14 amino acids. V lost 7 bases, J lost 5 bases, and 17 bases lay in between. Germline V CDR1 and CDR2: SNHLY, FYNNEI. Here the CDR3 reads CASKAGQSIYGYTF. DNA for the CDR3: TGTGCCAGCAAAGCCGGACAGTCTATTTATGGCTACACCTTC.

J is TRBJ1-5 and V is TRBV20-1, with a weak D call TRBD1 (6 bases). Germline V gene sequence: CDR1 DFQATT, CDR2 SNEGSKA (reference sequence). The V gene lost 1 base and the J gene lost 0 bases, with 19 bases spanning the gap. The CDR3 has 18 residues. CDR3 region: CSARAGQRNLYSNQPQHF. The CDR3 DNA sequence: TGCAGTGCTAGAGCCGGACAGAGAAACCTTTATAGCAATCAGCCCCAGCATTTT.

The rearrangement joins TRBV7-9 to TRBJ2-7, with D hard to call. Trimming pared 5 bases from V and 1 base from J, leaving 21 bases between. Germline loops: CDR1 SEHNR, CDR2 FQNEAQ (reference sequence). The CDR3 consists of 17 residues. CDR3 DNA: TGTGCCAGCAGCACCACTTTGGGCCCACGAGAGTCCTACGAGCAGTACTTC. Amino acid sequence: CASSTTLGPRESYEQYF.

This clonotype was counted many times. The chain uses TRBV12-3 or TRBV12-4 and TRBJ1-2; no firm D call. The CDR3 totals 12 residues. V was shortened by 6 bases and J by 0 bases, with 5 bases between the two germline ends. In nucleotides, the CDR3 is TGTGCCAGCAGCAATACTAACTATGGCTACACCTTC. It codes for CASSNTNYGYTF.

This rearrangement joins TRBV7-6 to TRBJ2-3, with 8 bases identical to TRBD2. The CDR3 runs 16 residues. J gave up 4 bases and V 1 base, and 7 bases lay outside the gene matches. The germline V gene encodes CDR1 SGHVS and CDR2 FNYEAQ. Written as DNA, the CDR3 is TGTGCCAGCAGCTTAGAGGTAGCGGGGAGGTCAGATACGCAGTATTTT. Its translation: CASSLEVAGRSDTQYF.

This clonotype appeared a few times. This chain links TRBV4-1 with TRBJ1-5; possibly TRBD1 for D (6 bases). The CDR3 is 14 amino acids. Germline V gene sequence: CDR1 MGHRA, CDR2 YSYEKL. V lost 4 bases to trimming and J lost 7 bases, with 14 bases between them. The CDR3 DNA reads TGCGCCAGCAGCCGAGGACAGACAGAACAGCCCCAGCATTTT. Protein sequence: CASSRGQTEQPQHF.

The chain is built from TRBV4-3 and TRBJ2-2; tentatively, D is TRBD2 (7 bases). V dropped 0 bases and J dropped 5 bases, with 28 bases sitting between them. CDR3 length: 21 amino acids. Germline V gene data show CDR1 as LGHNA and CDR2 as YSLEER. In DNA form, the CDR3 reads TGCGCCAGCAGCCAAGAGGGGGCCTACCTAAGGGAGGGGAATTGGACCGGGGAGCTGTTTTTT. Translating gives CASSQEGAYLREGNWTGELFF.

This clonotype was observed a handful of times. The DNA of the CDR3 is TGTGCCGCCAATAAGGGAGGGGGCGATCAGCCCCAGCATTTT. Translating it yields CAANKGGGDQPQHF. This chain connects TRBV10-3 to TRBJ1-5; TRBD1 matches at 7 bases. From germline, CDR1 is ENHRY and CDR2 SYGVKD. This CDR3 has 14 residues. V shed 11 bases, J shed 5 bases, and the junction held 12 bases outside the gene matches.

This chain connects TRBV12-5 to TRBJ1-5; 7 nucleotides line up with TRBD1. CDR3 length equals 16 residues. CDR1 is LGHNT and CDR2 is FRNRAP in the germline V gene. J gave up 2 bases and V 0 bases, and 4 bases lay outside the gene matches. CDR3 sequence (DNA): TGTGCTAGTGGTTTGGTGCGAGGGGGCCGCAATCAGCCCCAGCATTTT. Its translation is CASGLVRGGRNQPQHF.

This clonotype was seen a handful of times. The gene calls are TRBV7-2 and TRBJ2-7; TRBD1 aligns across 7 bases. The CDR3 is made up of 15 amino acids. V lost 5 bases, J lost 3 bases, and 10 bases stayed unmatched. Germline V gene data show CDR1 as SGHTA and CDR2 as FQGNSA. The CDR3 nucleotides read TGTGCCAGCAGCCTCGGGACAGACCCTTACTACGAGCAGTACTTC. It encodes CASSLGTDPYYEQYF.

The CDR3 DNA follows: TGTGCCAGCAGCCCGCACGGGGAATTTAATACTGAAGCTTTCTTT. Its translation is CASSPHGEFNTEAFF. The chain joins TRBV4-2 to TRBJ1-1; D is uncertain. This CDR3 is built from 15 residues. V was pared by 4 bases and J by 5 bases, with 17 bases between. Per the germline V gene, CDR1 is LGHNA and CDR2 is YNFKEQ.

The genes are TRBV14 and TRBJ2-1; 13 nucleotides agree with TRBD2. V gave up 3 bases and J gave up 12 bases; unmatched junction bases: 2. The germline V gene has CDR1 SGHDN and CDR2 FVKESK. This CDR3 comprises 13 residues. The CDR3 loop reads CASSQGLAGRQFF. The CDR3 DNA reads as TGTGCCAGCAGCCAGGGACTAGCGGGGCGGCAGTTCTTC.

The chain uses TRBV5-6 and TRBJ1-4, with 9 bases matching TRBD1. The germline V gene has CDR1 SGHDT and CDR2 YYEEEE. After removal of 3 bases from V and 7 bases from J, the junction contained 4 bases not matched to a gene. The CDR3 spans 14 residues. This chain's CDR3 is CASSSTGGVEKLFF. CDR3 bases: TGTGCCAGCAGCTCGACAGGGGGAGTTGAAAAACTGTTTTTT.